This T cell receptor (beta chain) was identified during a study of neurological immune-mediated disorders. The CDR3 length is 16 residues. Germline lookup yields CDR1 SGHVS and CDR2 FQNEAQ. V lost 5 bases to trimming and J lost 2 bases; unmatched junction nucleotides: 6. This clonotype was found many times. The antigen is not known. TCRdb itself ran the 5' RACE reads through MiXCR, one entry per CDR3 protein. The table includes 57,000 or so distinct CDR3 sequences, around a tenth detected once. Time point in this sample: longitudinal time-point 2. Overall study results and limits: No CDR3 amino acid sequences recurred among expanded clones across subjects, suggesting private repertoires in all groups.

This sequence was found in a man younger than 45 in good health. The sample taken for sequencing was PBMCs. This rearrangement joins TRBV7-8 to TRBJ2-1; 10 bases match TRBD2. CDR3 coding DNA: TGTGCCAGCAGCATAAAGCGGGAGGGACCCTACAATGAGCAGTTCTTC. This translates into CASSIKREGPYNEQFF. Filled out from reference TRBV7-8 and TRBJ2-1, the complete variable domain reads GAGVSQSPRYKVAKRGQDVALRCDPISGHVSLFWYQQALGQGPEFLTYFQNEAQLDKSGLPSDRFFAERPEGSVSTLKIQRTQQEDSAVYLCASSIKREGPYNEQFFGPGTRLTVL.